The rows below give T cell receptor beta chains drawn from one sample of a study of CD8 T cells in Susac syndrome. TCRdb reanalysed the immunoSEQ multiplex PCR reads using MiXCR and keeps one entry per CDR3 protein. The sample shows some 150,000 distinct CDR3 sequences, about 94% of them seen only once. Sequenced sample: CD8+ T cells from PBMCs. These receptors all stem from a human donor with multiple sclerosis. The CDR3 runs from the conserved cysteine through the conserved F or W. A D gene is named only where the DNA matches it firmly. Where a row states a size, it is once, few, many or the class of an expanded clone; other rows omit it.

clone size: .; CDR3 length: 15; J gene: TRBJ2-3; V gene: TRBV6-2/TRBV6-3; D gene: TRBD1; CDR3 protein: CASSYRGQTLHTQYF; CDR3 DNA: TGTGCCAGCAGTTATAGGGGACAGACTCTTCATACGCAGTATTTT
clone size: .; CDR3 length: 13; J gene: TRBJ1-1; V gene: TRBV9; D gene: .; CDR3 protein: CASSVGTDTEAFF; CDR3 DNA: TGTGCCAGCAGCGTAGGGACGGACACTGAAGCTTTCTTT
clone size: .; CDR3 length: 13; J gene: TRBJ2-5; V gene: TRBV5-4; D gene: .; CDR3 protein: CASSLHSAETQYF; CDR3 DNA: TGTGCCAGCAGCTTGCACTCGGCGGAGACCCAGTACTTC
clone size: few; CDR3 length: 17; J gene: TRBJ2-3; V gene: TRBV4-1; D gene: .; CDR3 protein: CASSQDRIQGSTDTQYF; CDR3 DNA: TGCGCCAGCAGCCAAGATCGAATACAGGGCAGCACAGATACGCAGTATTTT
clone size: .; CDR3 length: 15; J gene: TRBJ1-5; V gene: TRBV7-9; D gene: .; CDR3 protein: CASSSDSHLGRPQHF; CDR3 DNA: TGTGCCAGCAGCTCGGACAGTCACTTAGGGCGGCCCCAGCATTTT
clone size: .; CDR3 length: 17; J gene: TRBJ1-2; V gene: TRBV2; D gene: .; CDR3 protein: CASSPSKEGVVFYGYTF; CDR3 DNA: TGTGCCAGCAGCCCAAGTAAAGAGGGGGTAGTCTTCTATGGCTACACCTTC
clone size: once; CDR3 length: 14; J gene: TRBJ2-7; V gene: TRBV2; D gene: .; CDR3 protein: CASSENPSSYEQYF; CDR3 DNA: TGTGCCAGCAGTGAAAACCCGAGCTCCTACGAGCAGTACTTC
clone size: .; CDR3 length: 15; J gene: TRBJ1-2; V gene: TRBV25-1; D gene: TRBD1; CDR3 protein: CATKGGTGTTYGYTF; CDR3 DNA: TGTGCCACCAAAGGGGGGACAGGGACCACCTATGGCTACACCTTC
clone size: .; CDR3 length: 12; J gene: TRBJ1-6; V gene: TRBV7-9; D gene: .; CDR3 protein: CASSSPDSALHF; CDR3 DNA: TGTGCCAGCAGCTCCCCTGATTCGGCCCTCCACTTT
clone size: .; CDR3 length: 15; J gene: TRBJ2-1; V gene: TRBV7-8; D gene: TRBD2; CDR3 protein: CASSLGSGGATEQFF; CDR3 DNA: TGTGCCAGCAGCTTAGGGAGCGGGGGGGCCACTGAGCAGTTCTTC
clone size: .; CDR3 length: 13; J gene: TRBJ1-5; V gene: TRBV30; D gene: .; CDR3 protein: CAWSFGGREPQHF; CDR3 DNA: TGTGCCTGGAGCTTTGGGGGGCGGGAGCCCCAGCATTTT
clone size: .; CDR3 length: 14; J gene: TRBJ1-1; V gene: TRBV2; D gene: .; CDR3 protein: CASSERDENTEAFF; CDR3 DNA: TGTGCCAGCAGTGAAAGGGACGAGAACACTGAAGCTTTCTTT
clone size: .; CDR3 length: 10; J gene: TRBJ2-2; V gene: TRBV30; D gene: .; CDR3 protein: CAWGVGELFF; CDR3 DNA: TGTGCCTGGGGCGTCGGGGAGCTGTTTTTT
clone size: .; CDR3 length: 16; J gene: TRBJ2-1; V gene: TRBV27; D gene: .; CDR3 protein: CASSYSQGEFPNEQFF; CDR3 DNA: TGTGCCAGCAGTTACTCACAGGGAGAATTTCCCAATGAGCAGTTCTTC
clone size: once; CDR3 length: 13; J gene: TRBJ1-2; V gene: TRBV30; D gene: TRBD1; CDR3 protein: CAWSVGGQDGYTF; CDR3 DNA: TGTGCCTGGAGTGTAGGGGGACAGGATGGCTACACCTTC